The 30 T cell receptor beta chains below come from one sample, sequenced in a study of blood T cell repertoires in COVID-19. Produced via immunoSEQ multiplex PCR; TCRdb's table is partial and in-frame only. The sample consists of some 150,000 clones, roughly 89% of them appearing once. What was sequenced was peripheral blood. These receptors were taken from a man aged 45 to 65 with acute or convalescent COVID-19.

The V and J genes are TRBV4-2 and TRBJ2-7; perhaps TRBD1 as D (6 bases). Trimming took off 0 bases at V and 3 bases at J, with 12 bases between the two ends. The CDR3 consists of 15 residues. The germline V gene encodes CDR1 LGHNA and CDR2 YNFKEQ. CDR3 nucleotide sequence: TGTGCCAGCAGCCAAGAAGGGGGTGGCCACTACGAGCAGTACTTC. Protein product: CASSQEGGGHYEQYF.

The genes are TRBV28 and TRBJ1-6, with D unresolved. CDR3 length: 16 residues. Germline V gene sequence: CDR1 MDHEN, CDR2 SYDVKM. V was shortened by 5 bases and J by 6 bases, with 17 bases between the two germline ends. DNA of the CDR3: TGTGCCAGCAGTCAATTTACCCTAGCCGGTAATTCACCCCTCCACTTT. It translates to CASSQFTLAGNSPLHF. The full variable domain, in which reference TRBV28 and TRBJ1-6 provide the parts outside the CDR3, is DVKVTQSSRYLVKRTGEKVFLECVQDMDHENMFWYRQDPGLGLRLIYFSYDVKMKEKGDIPEGYSVSREKKERFSLILESASTNQTSMYLCASSQFTLAGNSPLHFGNGTRLTVT.

The gene calls are TRBV19 and TRBJ1-2; no clear D. In germline, CDR1 is LNHDA, CDR2 SQIVND (reference sequence). V lost 7 bases and J 2 bases, leaving 11 bases between the germline ends. The length of the CDR3 is 13 residues. The CDR3: CASKQQMNYGYTF. The CDR3 region has the DNA TGTGCCAGTAAACAACAGATGAACTATGGCTACACCTTC.

The rearrangement uses TRBV2 and TRBJ2-2, with no clear D. In germline, CDR1 is SNHLY, CDR2 FYNNEI. The CDR3 totals 14 residues. The ends were cut back, 0 bases at V and 5 bases at J, with 7 bases in the middle. The CDR3 nucleotides read TGTGCCAGCAGTGAAGCTAGTATGACCGGGGAGCTGTTTTTT. Translating it yields CASSEASMTGELFF.

This clone was detected once. The chain carries TRBV3-1 (or the pseudogene TRBV3-2) and TRBJ2-3; 9 bases align to TRBD2. V was clipped by 0 bases and J by 0 bases; unmatched bases: 10. The CDR3 covers 19 residues. Germline V gene data show CDR1 as LGHDT and CDR2 as YNNKEL (reference sequence). The CDR3 nucleotides are TGTGCCAGCAGCCAAGATTATTGGCTAGCGGGAATTAGCACAGATACGCAGTATTTT. Protein sequence: CASSQDYWLAGISTDTQYF.

V is TRBV9 and J is TRBJ1-2; D possibly corresponds to TRBD1 (5 bases). The CDR3 loop spans 14 amino acids. Trimming stripped 3 bases from V and 2 bases from J, with 11 bases between. CDR1 is SGDLS and CDR2 is YYNGEE in the germline V gene. This CDR3 reads CASSAMTANYGYTF. The CDR3 coding sequence is TGTGCCAGCAGCGCGATGACAGCAAACTATGGCTACACCTTC.

The chain recombines TRBV6-6 with TRBJ1-5; no definite D call. The CDR3 totals 12 residues. V shed 8 bases and J shed 2 bases, with 7 bases lying between them. The germline V gene has CDR1 MNHNY and CDR2 SVGAGI (reference sequence). The CDR3 DNA is TGTGCCAGCGCTCGAGGCAATCAGCCCCAGCATTTT. It translates to CASARGNQPQHF.

In this sample, this clone turned up once. The chain links TRBV11-2 to TRBJ1-5, with a possible D match to TRBD1 (5 bases). Germline V CDR1 and CDR2: SGHAT, FQNNGV. This CDR3 comprises 13 residues. V lost 3 bases and J 4 bases, leaving 7 bases between the germline ends. CDR3 sequence reads: CASSFRGNQPQHF. As DNA, the CDR3 is TGTGCCAGCAGCTTCCGGGGGAATCAGCCCCAGCATTTT.

The chain links TRBV2 to TRBJ1-5, with a possible D match to TRBD1 (5 bases). Germline V lookup: CDR1 SNHLY, CDR2 FYNNEI. Trimming stripped 7 bases from V and 2 bases from J, with 15 bases between. CDR3 size: 15 residues. As DNA, the CDR3 is TGTGCCAGCAATACAGACGGAGGGGGCAATCAGCCCCAGCATTTT. As protein: CASNTDGGGNQPQHF.

This rearrangement joins TRBV9 to TRBJ1-1; 9 bases fit TRBD1. This CDR3 spans 17 amino acids. Trimming removed 3 bases from V and 0 bases from J; junction bases left unmatched: 9. CDR1 and CDR2 (germline): SGDLS, YYNGEE. CDR3 region: CASSAPGTGHMNTEAFF. The DNA for the CDR3 is TGTGCCAGCAGCGCCCCCGGGACAGGGCACATGAACACTGAAGCTTTCTTT.

The chain carries TRBV7-2 and TRBJ2-2; TRBD2 aligns across 7 bases. The V gene end was trimmed by 2 bases and the J gene end by 4 bases; junction bases not matched to a gene: 13. CDR1 and CDR2 (germline): SGHTA, FQGNSA. The CDR3 sequence is 18 residues long. The CDR3 nucleotides read TGTGCCAGCAGCTTATCGGGACTGGGACTACCCGGCACCGGGGAGCTGTTTTTT. Amino acid sequence: CASSLSGLGLPGTGELFF. The whole variable domain, filled in from reference TRBV7-2 and TRBJ2-2, reads GAGVSQSPSNKVTEKGKDVELRCDPISGHTALYWYRQSLGQGLEFLIYFQGNSAPDKSGLPSDRFSAERTGGSVSTLTIQRTQQEDSAVYLCASSLSGLGLPGTGELFFGEGSRLTVL.

Notes on this clone: In the same sample, other DNA sequences code for this CDR3. The chain has TRBV19 and TRBJ1-1; no definite D call. Deletions cut 6 bases from V and 2 bases from J, with 10 bases between. CDR1 is LNHDA, CDR2 SQIVND, per germline (reference sequence). The CDR3 extends over 13 amino acids. The DNA for the CDR3 is TGTGCCAGTAGCTTGACTTCTAACACTGAAGCTTTCTTT. This translates into CASSLTSNTEAFF.

This clone was seen a single time. The chain recombines TRBV18 with TRBJ1-1, with no clear D. The CDR3 consists of 15 residues. CDR1 is KGHSH, CDR2 LQKENI, per germline. V shed 2 bases and J shed 5 bases, with 15 bases lying between them. The CDR3: CASSPTTVAGTEAFF. DNA of the CDR3: TGTGCCAGCTCACCAACCACAGTTGCGGGGACTGAAGCTTTCTTT.

The genes are TRBV19 and TRBJ2-1; TRBD1 aligns across 12 bases. The trim removed 8 bases at V and 7 bases at J, leaving 12 bases unmatched. From germline, CDR1 is LNHDA and CDR2 SQIVND (reference sequence). The CDR3 is 16 amino acids. This chain's CDR3 is CASRPWGGQGANEQFF. The CDR3 DNA reads as TGTGCCAGTCGACCGTGGGGGGGACAGGGGGCGAATGAGCAGTTCTTC. The variable domain in full, completed from reference TRBV19 and TRBJ2-1, reads DGGITQSPKYLFRKEGQNVTLSCEQNLNHDAMYWYRQDPGQGLRLIYYSQIVNDFQKGDIAEGYSVSREKKESFPLTVTSAQKNPTAFYLCASRPWGGQGANEQFFGPGTRLTVL.

The chain has TRBV28 and TRBJ1-6, with D possibly TRBD1 on 5 matching bases. The V end lost 7 bases, the J end lost 9 bases, and 19 bases lay between the germline ends. The germline CDR1 and CDR2 sequences are MDHEN and SYDVKM. This CDR3 region has 15 residues. CDR3 in DNA: TGTGCCAGCAAGCAAGGGGCAGACGGAACTTCACCCCTCCACTTT. Protein sequence: CASKQGADGTSPLHF.

V is TRBV10-3 and J is TRBJ1-6; unclear D gene. The germline gives CDR1 ENHRY, CDR2 SYGVKD. V lost 10 bases, J lost 0 bases, and 10 bases lay in between. The CDR3 loop spans 14 amino acids. Here the CDR3 reads CATAESSYNSPLHF. CDR3 coding DNA: TGTGCCACCGCGGAGAGCTCCTATAATTCACCCCTCCACTTT.

This clone was seen a handful of times. The gene calls are TRBV2 and TRBJ2-7; 11 bases match TRBD1. CDR3 length: 15 residues. Germline V lookup: CDR1 SNHLY, CDR2 FYNNEI. J was trimmed by 6 bases and V by 6 bases; bases with no gene match: 10. This CDR3 reads CASSPSGTGGFEQYF. The DNA of the CDR3 is TGTGCCAGCAGCCCTTCCGGGACAGGGGGTTTCGAGCAGTACTTC.

This clone was observed a single time. The rearrangement joins TRBV6-1 to TRBJ1-6; D not certain. Germline V gives CDR1 MNHNS, CDR2 SASEGT. CDR3 length equals 13 residues. Trimming left V 1 base short and J 9 bases short, with 7 bases between. CDR3 sequence: CASSEVPFSPLHF. The CDR3 region has the DNA TGTGCCAGCAGTGAAGTTCCTTTTTCACCCCTCCACTTT.

The rearrangement links TRBV5-5 to TRBJ2-2; D might be TRBD2 (6 bases). Germline V lookup: CDR1 SGHKS, CDR2 YYEKEE (reference sequence). The CDR3 is 16 amino acids. V was trimmed by 1 base and J by 1 base, leaving 11 bases between them. Here the CDR3 reads CASSLHAGRNTGELFF. The CDR3 DNA is TGTGCCAGCAGCTTGCATGCGGGGCGGAACACCGGGGAGCTGTTTTTT.

This chain connects TRBV19 to TRBJ2-5, with D possibly being TRBD1 (6 bases). V dropped 5 bases and J dropped 5 bases, with 12 bases sitting between them. Germline V gene sequence: CDR1 LNHDA, CDR2 SQIVND (reference sequence). The CDR3 sequence is 13 residues long. The CDR3 DNA reads as TGTGCCAGTAGTGTCACAGGGATGGAGACCCAGTACTTC. Residues: CASSVTGMETQYF. Variable domain in full (rest from reference TRBV19 and TRBJ2-5): DGGITQSPKYLFRKEGQNVTLSCEQNLNHDAMYWYRQDPGQGLRLIYYSQIVNDFQKGDIAEGYSVSREKKESFPLTVTSAQKNPTAFYLCASSVTGMETQYFGPGTRLLVL.

The chain recombines TRBV6-5 with TRBJ1-1; D unclear. CDR1 is MNHEY, CDR2 SVGAGI, per germline. Trimming shortened V by 0 bases and J by 1 base, and 9 bases separated the two germline ends. The CDR3 sequence is 15 residues long. The CDR3 coding sequence is TGTGCCAGCAGTTACTCAGGCAGGTCGAACACTGAAGCTTTCTTT. Amino acids: CASSYSGRSNTEAFF.

V is TRBV18 and J is TRBJ2-1, with TRBD2 identical over 7 bases. CDR1 is KGHSH and CDR2 is LQKENI in the germline V gene. The CDR3 is 16 residues long. With V trimmed by 2 bases and J by 6 bases, 10 bases remained unmatched. The CDR3 sequence: CASSPKVASGSNEQFF. The DNA for the CDR3 is TGTGCCAGCTCACCAAAGGTGGCTAGCGGTTCCAATGAGCAGTTCTTC.

CDR3 in DNA: TGTGCCAGCTCACTTCTCCGGGACAGGAACCAAGAGACCCAGTACTTC. Its translation: CASSLLRDRNQETQYF. The genes are TRBV18 and TRBJ2-5, with TRBD1 matching over 8 bases. Germline V gives CDR1 KGHSH, CDR2 LQKENI. The CDR3 has 16 residues. The ends lost 4 bases at V and 0 bases at J; junction bases unmatched: 7.

The chain employs TRBV6-6 and TRBJ1-4, with 7 positions matching TRBD1. The CDR3 has 16 residues. Germline CDR1 reads MNHNY; CDR2 reads SVGAGI (reference sequence). V lost 6 bases, J lost 5 bases, and 12 bases stayed unmatched. The CDR3 region has the DNA TGTGCCAGCAGGCACAACGTCCAGGGGGAGAATGAAAAACTGTTTTTT. Protein: CASRHNVQGENEKLFF.

This rearrangement joins TRBV4-1 to TRBJ1-2; D unresolved. V was pared by 1 base and J by 2 bases, with 11 bases between. CDR1 and CDR2 from the germline V gene are MGHRA and YSYEKL. The CDR3 has 15 amino acids. The CDR3 reads CASSQGSGGNYGYTF. The CDR3 coding sequence is TGCGCCAGCAGCCAAGGTAGCGGAGGCAACTATGGCTACACCTTC.

The genes are TRBV27 and TRBJ2-1; 9 positions match TRBD1. This CDR3 contains 15 residues. Germline V gene sequence: CDR1 MNHEY, CDR2 SMNVEV (reference sequence). V trimming: 6 bases; J trimming: 6 bases; junction bases outside the gene matches: 9. CDR3 region: CASSQRTGVPNEQFF. For the CDR3, the DNA is TGTGCCAGCAGCCAGAGGACAGGGGTGCCCAATGAGCAGTTCTTC.

This chain links TRBV10-2 with TRBJ1-6; tentatively, D is TRBD1 (5 bases). Trimming pared 1 base from V and 6 bases from J, leaving 7 bases between. The CDR3 contains 14 residues. CDR1 and CDR2 from the germline V gene are WSHSY and SAAADI. CDR3 DNA sequence: TGCGCCAGCAGTGAGTACGGGGGTAATTCACCCCTCCACTTT. Translating gives CASSEYGGNSPLHF.

This sequence joins TRBV28 and TRBJ1-5, with D possibly matching TRBD1 (5 bases). The germline gives CDR1 MDHEN, CDR2 SYDVKM. V was cut by 3 bases and J by 7 bases, with 10 bases left in between. The CDR3 sequence is 13 residues long. CDR3 amino acids: CASSLGGSQPQHF. The CDR3 coding sequence is TGTGCCAGCAGTTTGGGGGGGTCCCAGCCCCAGCATTTT.

V gene TRBV11-2 combines with J gene TRBJ1-4; tentatively, D is TRBD1 (5 bases). Germline CDR1 SGHAT, CDR2 FQNNGV. This CDR3 spans 14 amino acids. Trimming took off 7 bases at V and 8 bases at J, with 17 bases between the two ends. CDR3 DNA: TGTGCCAGCAACCACGGTGGGGGGAGGGAAAAACTGTTTTTT. This gives the protein CASNHGGGREKLFF.

As to this clone: One end of the junction fails to match germline, which may point to a read error. The chain combines TRBV7-9 with TRBJ2-3, with D perhaps matching TRBD1 (8 bases). Germline CDR1 reads SEHNR; CDR2 reads FQNEAQ (reference sequence). The CDR3 covers 12 residues. CDR3 residues: CASSPGGGSPAF. The DNA for the CDR3 is TGTGCCAGCAGCCCAGGGGGCGGGAGTCCCGCTTTT.